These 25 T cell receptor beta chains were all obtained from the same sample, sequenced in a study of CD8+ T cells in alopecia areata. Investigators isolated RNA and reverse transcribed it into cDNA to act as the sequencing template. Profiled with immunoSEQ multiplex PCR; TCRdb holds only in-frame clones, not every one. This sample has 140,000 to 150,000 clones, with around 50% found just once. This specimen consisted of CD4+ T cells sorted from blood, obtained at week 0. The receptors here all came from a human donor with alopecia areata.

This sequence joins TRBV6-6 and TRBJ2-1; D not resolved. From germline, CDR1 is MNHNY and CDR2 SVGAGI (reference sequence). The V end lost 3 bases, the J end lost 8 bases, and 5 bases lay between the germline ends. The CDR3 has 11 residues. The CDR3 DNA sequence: TGTGCCAGCAGTTATGTCGATGAGCAGTTCTTC. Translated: CASSYVDEQFF.

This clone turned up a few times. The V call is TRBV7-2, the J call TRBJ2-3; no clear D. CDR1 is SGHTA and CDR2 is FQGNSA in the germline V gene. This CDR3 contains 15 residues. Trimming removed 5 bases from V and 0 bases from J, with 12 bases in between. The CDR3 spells CASSPRTFSTDTQYF. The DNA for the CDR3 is TGTGCCAGCAGCCCCCGGACCTTTAGCACAGATACGCAGTATTTT.

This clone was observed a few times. In nucleotides, the CDR3 is TGTGCCAGCGTTAGACTGACTGAAGCTTTCTTT. Amino acids: CASVRLTEAFF. V gene TRBV25-1 combines with J gene TRBJ1-1; the D is unclear. V lost 8 bases, J lost 5 bases, and 9 bases lay in between. Germline CDR1 is MGHDK and CDR2 is SYGVNS. CDR3 length equals 11 residues.

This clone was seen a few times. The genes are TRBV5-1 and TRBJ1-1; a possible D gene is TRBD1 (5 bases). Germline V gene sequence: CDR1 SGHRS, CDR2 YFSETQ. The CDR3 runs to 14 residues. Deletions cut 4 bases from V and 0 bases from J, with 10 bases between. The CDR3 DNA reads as TGCGCCAGCAGCCAGGGACGGGTGAACACTGAAGCTTTCTTT. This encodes CASSQGRVNTEAFF.

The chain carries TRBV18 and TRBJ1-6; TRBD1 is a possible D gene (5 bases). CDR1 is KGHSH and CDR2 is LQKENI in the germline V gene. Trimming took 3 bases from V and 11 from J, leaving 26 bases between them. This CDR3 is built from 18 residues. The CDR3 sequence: CASSPNLPGREVWAPLHF. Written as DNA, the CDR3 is TGTGCCAGCTCACCGAATTTGCCGGGCAGGGAAGTTTGGGCACCCCTCCACTTT.

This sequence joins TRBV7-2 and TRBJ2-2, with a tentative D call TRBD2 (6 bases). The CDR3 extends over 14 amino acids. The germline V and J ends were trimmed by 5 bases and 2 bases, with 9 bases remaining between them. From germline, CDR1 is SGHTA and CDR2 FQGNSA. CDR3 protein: CASSPGSNTGELFF. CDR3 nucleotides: TGTGCCAGCAGCCCCGGGAGTAACACCGGGGAGCTGTTTTTT.

CDR3: CSGEVGQGVYNEQFF. The CDR3 DNA reads TGCAGCGGGGAGGTGGGACAGGGAGTTTACAATGAGCAGTTCTTC. The rearrangement uses TRBV29-1 and TRBJ2-1; 9 bases are shared with TRBD1. Losses at the gene ends were 7 bases for V and 4 bases for J; bases not matched to a gene: 11. The CDR3 totals 15 residues. CDR1 is SQVTM and CDR2 is ANQGSEA in the germline V gene.

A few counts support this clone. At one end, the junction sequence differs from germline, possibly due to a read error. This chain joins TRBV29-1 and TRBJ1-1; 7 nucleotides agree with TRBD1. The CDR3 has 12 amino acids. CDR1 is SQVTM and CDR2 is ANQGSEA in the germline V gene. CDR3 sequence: CSVSQGNPEAFF. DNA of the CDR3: TGCAGCGTTTCACAGGGGAACCCTGAAGCTTTCTTT.

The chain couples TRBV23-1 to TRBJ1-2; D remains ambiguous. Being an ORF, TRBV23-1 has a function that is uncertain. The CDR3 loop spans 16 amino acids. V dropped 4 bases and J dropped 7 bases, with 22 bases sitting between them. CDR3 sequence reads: CASSRTPRGSGVGYTF. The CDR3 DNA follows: TGCGCCAGCAGTCGCACCCCCCGCGGGAGTGGGGTTGGCTACACCTTC.

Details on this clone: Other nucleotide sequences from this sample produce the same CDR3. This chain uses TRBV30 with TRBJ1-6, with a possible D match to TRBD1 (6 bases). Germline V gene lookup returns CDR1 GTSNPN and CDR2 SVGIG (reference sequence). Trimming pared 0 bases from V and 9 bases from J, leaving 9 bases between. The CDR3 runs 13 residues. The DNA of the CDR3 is TGTGCCTGGAGTGTACAGGGAGGTTCACCCCTCCACTTT. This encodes CAWSVQGGSPLHF.

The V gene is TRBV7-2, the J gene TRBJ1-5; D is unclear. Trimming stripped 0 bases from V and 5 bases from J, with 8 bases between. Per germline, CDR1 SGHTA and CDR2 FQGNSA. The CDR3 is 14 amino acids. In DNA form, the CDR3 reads TGTGCCAGCAGCTTAGCAGGGATGCATCAGCCCCAGCATTTT. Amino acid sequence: CASSLAGMHQPQHF.

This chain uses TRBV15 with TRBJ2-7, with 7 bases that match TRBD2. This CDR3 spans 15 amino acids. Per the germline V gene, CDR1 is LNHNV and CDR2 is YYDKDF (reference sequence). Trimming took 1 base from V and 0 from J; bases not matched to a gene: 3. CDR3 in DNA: TGTGCCACCAGCAGAGCAAGCGGGAACTCCTACGAGCAGTACTTC. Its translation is CATSRASGNSYEQYF.

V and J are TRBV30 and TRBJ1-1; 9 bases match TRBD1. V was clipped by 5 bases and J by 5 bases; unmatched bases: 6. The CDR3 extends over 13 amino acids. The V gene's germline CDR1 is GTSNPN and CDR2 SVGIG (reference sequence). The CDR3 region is CAWYRGQGTEAFF. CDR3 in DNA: TGTGCCTGGTACAGGGGGCAGGGAACTGAAGCTTTCTTT.

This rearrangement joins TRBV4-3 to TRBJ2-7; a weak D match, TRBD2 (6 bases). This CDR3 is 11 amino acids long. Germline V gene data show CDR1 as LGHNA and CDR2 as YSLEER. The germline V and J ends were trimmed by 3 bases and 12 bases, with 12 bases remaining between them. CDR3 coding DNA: TGCGCCAGCAGCCAGGGGGGTCGCAGGTACTTC. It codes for CASSQGGRRYF.

Written as DNA, the CDR3 is TGCAGCGCCTCTGGGCGGAACACAGATACGCAGTATTTT. Translating gives CSASGRNTDTQYF. The V and J genes are TRBV29-1 and TRBJ2-3; the D is unclear. The CDR3 loop spans 13 amino acids. Trimming pared 7 bases from V and 2 bases from J, leaving 13 bases between. Germline V gene sequence: CDR1 SQVTM, CDR2 ANQGSEA.

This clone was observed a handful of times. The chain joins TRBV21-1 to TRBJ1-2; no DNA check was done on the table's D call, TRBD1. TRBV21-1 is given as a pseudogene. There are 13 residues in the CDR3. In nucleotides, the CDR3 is TGTGCCAGCAGCGGGGACAGGGGTCGTGGCTACACCTTC. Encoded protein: CASSGDRGRGYTF.

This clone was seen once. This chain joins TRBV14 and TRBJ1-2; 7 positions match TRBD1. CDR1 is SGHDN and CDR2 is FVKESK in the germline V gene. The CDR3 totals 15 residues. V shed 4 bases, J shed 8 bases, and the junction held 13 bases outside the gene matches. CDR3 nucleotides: TGTGCCAGCAGCCCGGTTTCGCAGGGGGTTAGAGGCTACACCTTC. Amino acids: CASSPVSQGVRGYTF. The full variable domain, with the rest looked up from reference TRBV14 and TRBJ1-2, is EAGVTQFPSHSVIEKGQTVTLRCDPISGHDNLYWYRRVMGKEIKFLLHFVKESKQDESGMPNNRFLAERTGGTYSTLKVQPAELEDSGVYFCASSPVSQGVRGYTFGSGTRLTVV.

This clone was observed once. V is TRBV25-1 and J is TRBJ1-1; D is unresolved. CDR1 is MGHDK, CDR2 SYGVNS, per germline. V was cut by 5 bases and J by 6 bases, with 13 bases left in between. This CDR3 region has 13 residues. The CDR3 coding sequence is TGTGCCAGCAGTTCTAGACTGGGAGCTGAAGCTTTCTTT. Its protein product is CASSSRLGAEAFF. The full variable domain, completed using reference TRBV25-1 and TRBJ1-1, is EADIYQTPRYLVIGTGKKITLECSQTMGHDKMYWYQQDPGMELHLIHYSYGVNSTEKGDLSSESTVSRIRTEHFPLTLESARPSHTSQYLCASSSRLGAEAFFGQGTRLTVV.

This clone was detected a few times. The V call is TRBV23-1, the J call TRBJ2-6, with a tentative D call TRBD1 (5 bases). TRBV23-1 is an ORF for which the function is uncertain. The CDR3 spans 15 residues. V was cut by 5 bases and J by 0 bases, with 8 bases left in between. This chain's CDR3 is CASSFDSSGANVLTF. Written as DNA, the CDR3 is TGCGCCAGCAGTTTCGACAGCTCTGGGGCCAACGTCCTGACTTTC.

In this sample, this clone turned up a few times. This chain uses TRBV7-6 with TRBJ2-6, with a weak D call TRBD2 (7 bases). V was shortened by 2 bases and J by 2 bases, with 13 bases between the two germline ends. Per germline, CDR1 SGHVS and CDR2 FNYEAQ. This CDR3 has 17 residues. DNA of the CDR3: TGTGCCAGCAGCTTAAGTGGGGGGGGCGCTGGGGCCAACGTCCTGACTTTC. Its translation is CASSLSGGGAGANVLTF.

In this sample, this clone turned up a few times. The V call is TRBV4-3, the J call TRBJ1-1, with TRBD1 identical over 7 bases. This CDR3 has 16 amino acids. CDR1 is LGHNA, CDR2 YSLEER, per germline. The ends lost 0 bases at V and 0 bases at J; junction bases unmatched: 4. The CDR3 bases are TGCGCCAGCAGCCAAGAACAAGGGACAGTGAACACTGAAGCTTTCTTT. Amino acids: CASSQEQGTVNTEAFF.

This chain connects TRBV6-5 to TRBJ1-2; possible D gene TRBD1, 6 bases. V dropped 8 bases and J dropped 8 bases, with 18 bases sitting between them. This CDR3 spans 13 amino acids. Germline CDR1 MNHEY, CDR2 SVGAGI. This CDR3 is CASGMIQGWGYTF. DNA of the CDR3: TGTGCCAGCGGGATGATACAGGGCTGGGGCTACACCTTC.

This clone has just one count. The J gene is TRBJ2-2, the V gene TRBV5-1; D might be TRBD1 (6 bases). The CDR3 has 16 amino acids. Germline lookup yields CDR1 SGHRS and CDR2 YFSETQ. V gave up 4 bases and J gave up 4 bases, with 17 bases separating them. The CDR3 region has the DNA TGCGCCAGCAGCCCAGGGGAGTTTAGCTTCACCGGGGAGCTGTTTTTT. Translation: CASSPGEFSFTGELFF.

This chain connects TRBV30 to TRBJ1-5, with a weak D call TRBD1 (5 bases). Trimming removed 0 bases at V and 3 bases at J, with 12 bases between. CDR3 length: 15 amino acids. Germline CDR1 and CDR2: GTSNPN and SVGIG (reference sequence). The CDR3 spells CAWSVPGGNNQPQHF. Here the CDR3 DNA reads TGTGCCTGGAGTGTCCCGGGGGGGAACAATCAGCCCCAGCATTTT.

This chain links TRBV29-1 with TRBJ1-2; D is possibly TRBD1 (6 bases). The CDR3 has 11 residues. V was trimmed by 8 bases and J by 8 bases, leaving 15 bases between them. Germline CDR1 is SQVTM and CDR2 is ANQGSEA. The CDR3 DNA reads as TGCAGCTTGGCGGTGGGGGGCGGCTACACCTTC. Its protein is CSLAVGGGYTF.